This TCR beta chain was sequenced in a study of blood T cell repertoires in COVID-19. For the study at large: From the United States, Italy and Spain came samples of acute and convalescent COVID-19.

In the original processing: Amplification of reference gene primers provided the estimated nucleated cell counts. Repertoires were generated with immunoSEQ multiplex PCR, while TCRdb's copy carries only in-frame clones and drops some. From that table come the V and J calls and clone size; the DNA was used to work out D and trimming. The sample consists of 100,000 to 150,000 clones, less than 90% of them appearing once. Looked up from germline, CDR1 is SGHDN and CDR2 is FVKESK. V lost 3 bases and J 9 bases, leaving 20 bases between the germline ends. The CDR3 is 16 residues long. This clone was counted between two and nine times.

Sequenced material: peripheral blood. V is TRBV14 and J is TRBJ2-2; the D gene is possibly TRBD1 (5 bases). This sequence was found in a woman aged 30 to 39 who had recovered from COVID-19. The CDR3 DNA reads TGTGCCAGCAGCCATCGGACACTCTCCCCTCCTCGGGAGCTGTTTTTT. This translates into CASSHRTLSPPRELFF.